The 29 T cell receptor beta chains below come from one sample, sequenced in a study of blood T cell repertoires in COVID-19. Libraries were prepared by immunoSEQ multiplex PCR; TCRdb keeps only in-frame clonotypes and omits some of them. The data hold approximately 98,000 clones, with about 90% observed a single time. Input material: peripheral blood. These receptors originate from a human donor in a cohort sampled during active COVID-19.

V is TRBV27 and J is TRBJ2-7, with D possibly TRBD1 on 6 matching bases. The CDR3 spans 13 residues. Germline-derived CDR1 and CDR2 are MNHEY and SMNVEV (reference sequence). The V end was cut by 6 bases, the J end by 0 bases, with 9 bases between. Here the CDR3 reads CASRSDSSYEQYF. The CDR3 DNA reads TGTGCCAGCAGATCGGACAGCTCCTACGAGCAGTACTTC.

The chain employs TRBV30 and TRBJ2-5; TRBD1 agrees at 9 bases. CDR3 length equals 15 residues. The J segment lost 4 bases and the V segment lost 0 bases, leaving 6 bases of the junction unmatched. The V gene's germline CDR1 is GTSNPN and CDR2 SVGIG (reference sequence). CDR3 residues: CAWSVRGTGRETQYF. The CDR3 DNA reads as TGTGCCTGGAGTGTACGGGGGACAGGGCGAGAGACCCAGTACTTC.

The chain links TRBV15 to TRBJ2-5; the match to TRBD2 covers 11 bases. This CDR3 has 15 residues. V lost 0 bases, J lost 5 bases, and 2 bases stayed unmatched. Germline CDR1 is LNHNV and CDR2 is YYDKDF (reference sequence). The CDR3 DNA is TGTGCCACCAGCAGAGAACTAGCGGGGGTGGAGACCCAGTACTTC. Translating gives CATSRELAGVETQYF.

The J gene is TRBJ2-1, the V gene TRBV2, with 12 bases lining up with TRBD2. Germline CDR1 is SNHLY and CDR2 is FYNNEI. The CDR3 contains 14 residues. Trimming cost V 8 bases and J 3 bases; bases outside gene matches: 2. CDR3 sequence (DNA): TGTGCCAGCTTGACTAGCGGGAGCTACAATGAGCAGTTCTTC. Translation: CASLTSGSYNEQFF.

V usage is TRBV5-6 and J usage is TRBJ1-1; maybe TRBD1 (6 bases). The CDR3 extends over 17 amino acids. Germline values: CDR1 SGHDT, CDR2 YYEEEE. Trimming shortened V by 4 bases and J by 4 bases, and 23 bases separated the two germline ends. For the CDR3, the DNA is TGTGCCAGCAGCGAGCTTACAGGGTTTCTTCGGGGCACTGAAGCTTTCTTT. Translated, it gives CASSELTGFLRGTEAFF. The entire variable domain, with the rest obtained from reference TRBV5-6 and TRBJ1-1, is as follows: DAGVTQSPTHLIKTRGQQVTLRCSPKSGHDTVSWYQQALGQGPQFIFQYYEEEERQRGNFPDRFSGHQFPNYSSELNVNALLLGDSALYLCASSELTGFLRGTEAFFGQGTRLTVV.

The chain combines TRBV29-1 with TRBJ1-2; tentatively, D is TRBD1 (6 bases). Trimming cost V 3 bases and J 5 bases, with 10 bases left between them. CDR1 is SQVTM and CDR2 is ANQGSEA in the germline V gene. This CDR3 spans 12 amino acids. The CDR3 loop is CSVDTGHYGYTF. The DNA of the CDR3 is TGCAGCGTTGATACAGGGCATTATGGCTACACCTTC.

J is TRBJ1-6 and V is TRBV7-8, with 8 bases lining up with TRBD1. The germline gives CDR1 SGHVS, CDR2 FQNEAQ. The V segment lost 4 bases and the J segment 7 bases; nucleotides outside the gene matches: 3. This CDR3 spans 14 amino acids. The CDR3 nucleotides read TGTGCCAGCAGCTCGGACAGGGCAAATTCACCCCTCCACTTT. Translating it yields CASSSDRANSPLHF.

The rearrangement joins TRBV28 to TRBJ2-7, with 12 nucleotides matching TRBD2. The ends lost 2 bases at V and 2 bases at J; junction bases unmatched: 7. The CDR3 covers 17 residues. Germline V gives CDR1 MDHEN, CDR2 SYDVKM. The CDR3 sequence is CASSLTTSGRVTYEQYF. As DNA, the CDR3 is TGTGCCAGCAGTTTAACGACTAGCGGGAGAGTGACCTACGAGCAGTACTTC.

The chain is built from TRBV19 and TRBJ2-7; TRBD2 agrees at 13 bases. Unmatched junction bases numbered 6, after V lost 6 bases and J lost 4 bases. The CDR3 is 15 residues long. Germline V gene sequence: CDR1 LNHDA, CDR2 SQIVND (reference sequence). CDR3 coding DNA: TGTGCCAGTAGGCAACTAGCGGGAGGGATATACGAGCAGTACTTC. This translates into CASRQLAGGIYEQYF.

This clone was observed once. This sequence joins TRBV27 and TRBJ2-1, with TRBD2 matching over 11 bases. The ends lost 7 bases at V and 5 bases at J; junction bases unmatched: 1. This CDR3 is built from 13 residues. Germline V gene data show CDR1 as MNHEY and CDR2 as SMNVEV (reference sequence). CDR3 region: CASKTSGNNEQFF. The DNA for the CDR3 is TGTGCCAGCAAGACTAGCGGGAACAATGAGCAGTTCTTC.

The CDR3 here is CASSEGVGGYGYTF. The CDR3 region has the DNA TGTGCCAGCAGTGAAGGGGTCGGGGGCTATGGCTACACCTTC. V is TRBV6-1 and J is TRBJ1-2; perhaps TRBD1 as D (5 bases). V lost 1 base and J lost 4, with 10 bases in between. There are 14 residues in the CDR3. CDR1 is MNHNS and CDR2 is SASEGT in the germline V gene.

The CDR3 coding sequence is TGTGCCAGCAGAGGTACAGGGGGCTACGAGCAGTACTTC. Protein product: CASRGTGGYEQYF. The rearrangement uses TRBV6-5 and TRBJ2-7, with 8 bases aligning to TRBD1. The CDR3 spans 13 residues. Trimming removed 6 bases from V and 3 bases from J; junction bases left unmatched: 4. Germline lookup yields CDR1 MNHEY and CDR2 SVGAGI.

This chain joins TRBV6-1 and TRBJ2-3, with TRBD2 matching over 7 bases. The V gene's germline CDR1 is MNHNS and CDR2 SASEGT. V shed 4 bases, J shed 2 bases, and the junction held 9 bases outside the gene matches. The CDR3 is 16 amino acids. The CDR3 loop reads CASSGTGTTLTDTQYF. The CDR3 region has the DNA TGTGCCAGCAGTGGGACCGGGACTACCCTCACAGATACGCAGTATTTT.

The rearrangement uses TRBV6-5 and TRBJ2-7; TRBD2 matches 8 bases. With V trimmed by 6 bases and J by 3 bases, 4 bases remained unmatched. CDR3 size: 13 residues. Germline V gene lookup returns CDR1 MNHEY and CDR2 SVGAGI. The CDR3 sequence: CASSPRGGYEQYF. CDR3 coding DNA: TGTGCCAGCAGCCCACGGGGGGGCTACGAGCAGTACTTC.

Only one count was recorded for this clone. V gene TRBV27 combines with J gene TRBJ1-1, with D unresolved. CDR3 length: 14 amino acids. Germline loops: CDR1 MNHEY, CDR2 SMNVEV (reference sequence). V was pared by 6 bases and J by 1 base, with 12 bases between. Here the CDR3 reads CASRGRQRNTEAFF. As DNA, the CDR3 is TGTGCCAGCAGAGGGAGGCAGAGGAACACTGAAGCTTTCTTT.

The chain is built from TRBV6-2 or TRBV6-3 and TRBJ1-6; no clear D gene. This CDR3 is 16 amino acids long. The ends were cut back, 4 bases at V and 0 bases at J, with 10 bases in the middle. CDR1 and CDR2 from the germline V gene are MNHEY and SVGEGT. For the CDR3, the DNA is TGTGCCAGCAGTTCGTACCGGAGCTCCTATAATTCACCCCTCCACTTT. It codes for CASSSYRSSYNSPLHF.

The chain recombines TRBV27 with TRBJ2-3; 7 bases match TRBD1. V dropped 6 bases and J dropped 8; count of bases not matched to a gene: 2. Germline CDR1 is MNHEY and CDR2 is SMNVEV (reference sequence). This CDR3 has 11 amino acids. The CDR3 spells CASSYRGTQYF. CDR3 nucleotide sequence: TGTGCCAGCAGCTACAGGGGTACGCAGTATTTT.

This clone has just one count. Other nucleotide sequences from this sample produce the same CDR3. This sequence joins TRBV5-1 and TRBJ2-1, with no clear D. V lost 0 bases and J lost 8, with 6 bases in between. The CDR3 loop spans 12 amino acids. CDR1 is SGHRS and CDR2 is YFSETQ in the germline V gene. The CDR3 DNA is TGCGCCAGCAGCTTGGGTCGGGATGAGCAGTTCTTC. Protein sequence: CASSLGRDEQFF.

The chain is built from TRBV6-1 and TRBJ2-3, with D perhaps matching TRBD2 (6 bases). The CDR3 spans 15 residues. Germline V gene sequence: CDR1 MNHNS, CDR2 SASEGT. V was clipped by 2 bases and J by 5 bases, with 14 bases between them. The CDR3: CASSEFWGVEDTQYF. CDR3 nucleotides: TGTGCCAGCAGTGAATTTTGGGGGGTTGAAGATACGCAGTATTTT.

This sequence joins TRBV19 and TRBJ2-1, with 7 nucleotides matching TRBD2. The CDR3 has 16 residues. Germline V gives CDR1 LNHDA, CDR2 SQIVND (reference sequence). After removal of 5 bases from V and 8 bases from J, the junction contained 15 bases not matched to a gene. The CDR3, as DNA: TGTGCCAGTAGTTTGCCTTGGGGGGAGGGCCGAGATGAGCAGTTCTTC. This gives the protein CASSLPWGEGRDEQFF.

This clone was picked up one time. CDR3 protein: CASSGQANQPQHF. The CDR3 DNA reads TGTGCCAGCAGTGGCCAGGCCAATCAGCCCCAGCATTTT. This chain uses TRBV12-3 or TRBV12-4 with TRBJ1-5; D is unclear. Trimming pared 5 bases from V and 3 bases from J, leaving 8 bases between. This CDR3 has 13 amino acids.

This chain links TRBV5-1 with TRBJ2-1; D possibly corresponds to TRBD2 (6 bases). Per germline, CDR1 SGHRS and CDR2 YFSETQ. V was trimmed by 4 bases and J by 0 bases, leaving 20 bases between them. The CDR3 contains 18 residues. In DNA form, the CDR3 reads TGCGCCAGCAGCGCGACCGGGACTTTTCTAAGCTCCTACAATGAGCAGTTCTTC. Its protein is CASSATGTFLSSYNEQFF.

The genes are TRBV5-1 and TRBJ2-1, with 9 bases identical to TRBD1. Trimming removed 3 bases from V and 4 bases from J; junction bases left unmatched: 5. Germline V gene lookup returns CDR1 SGHRS and CDR2 YFSETQ. The CDR3 has 15 amino acids. The CDR3: CASSSGTGLYNEQFF. CDR3 in DNA: TGCGCCAGCAGCTCCGGGACAGGGCTGTACAATGAGCAGTTCTTC.

The V gene is TRBV10-3, the J gene TRBJ1-1; D is uncertain. Germline CDR1 reads ENHRY; CDR2 reads SYGVKD. The CDR3 runs 12 residues. Trimming removed 6 bases from V and 1 base from J, with 6 bases in between. CDR3 sequence reads: CAISRRNTEAFF. The CDR3 DNA sequence: TGTGCCATCAGCCGGAGGAACACTGAAGCTTTCTTT.

This chain joins TRBV27 and TRBJ2-7, with 14 bases fitting TRBD2. V dropped 4 bases and J dropped 6; count of bases not matched to a gene: 11. The CDR3 is 17 amino acids. Germline V lookup: CDR1 MNHEY, CDR2 SMNVEV (reference sequence). DNA of the CDR3: TGTGCCAGCAGTTACGAGACTAGCGGGAGGGCCATTGGCGAGCAGTACTTC. It translates to CASSYETSGRAIGEQYF.

The chain carries TRBV19 and TRBJ1-5; unclear D gene. This CDR3 is 12 amino acids long. Germline assignment: CDR1 LNHDA and CDR2 SQIVND (reference sequence). The V gene lost 5 bases and the J gene lost 8 bases, with 10 bases spanning the gap. The CDR3 reads CASSQEREPQHF. CDR3 sequence (DNA): TGTGCCAGTAGTCAGGAGCGGGAGCCCCAGCATTTT.

This chain links TRBV19 with TRBJ1-1; D is perhaps TRBD1 (5 bases). There are 15 residues in the CDR3. Per germline, CDR1 LNHDA and CDR2 SQIVND (reference sequence). Trimming took off 2 bases at V and 7 bases at J, with 17 bases between the two ends. The CDR3 sequence is CASSITITGLGEAFF. DNA for the CDR3: TGTGCCAGTAGTATAACGATAACAGGTTTGGGTGAAGCTTTCTTT.

This chain uses TRBV2 with TRBJ1-5; 8 positions match TRBD1. The CDR3 is 16 residues long. Unmatched junction bases numbered 9, after V lost 3 bases and J lost 5 bases. Germline-derived CDR1 and CDR2 are SNHLY and FYNNEI. The CDR3 region has the DNA TGTGCCAGCAGTGATGCCCTGGGACAGGCTGATCAGCCCCAGCATTTT. Translation: CASSDALGQADQPQHF.

V usage is TRBV3-1 (or the pseudogene TRBV3-2) and J usage is TRBJ1-5; 7 bases match TRBD1. Germline V gene data show CDR1 as LGHDT and CDR2 as YNNKEL (reference sequence). The ends lost 5 bases at V and 4 bases at J; junction bases unmatched: 5. This CDR3 contains 14 residues. For the CDR3, the DNA is TGTGCCAGCAGCTACGACAGGGCGAATCAGCCCCAGCATTTT. Its protein is CASSYDRANQPQHF.